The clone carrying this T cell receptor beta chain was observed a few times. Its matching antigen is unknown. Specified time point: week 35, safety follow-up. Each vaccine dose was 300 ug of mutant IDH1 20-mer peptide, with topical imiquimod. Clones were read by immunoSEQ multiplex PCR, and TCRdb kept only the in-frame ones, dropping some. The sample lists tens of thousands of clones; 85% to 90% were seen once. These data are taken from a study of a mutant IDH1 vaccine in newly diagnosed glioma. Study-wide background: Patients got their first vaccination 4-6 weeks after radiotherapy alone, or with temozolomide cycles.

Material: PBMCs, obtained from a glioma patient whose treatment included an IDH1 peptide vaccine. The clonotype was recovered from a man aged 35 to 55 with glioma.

As DNA, the CDR3 is TGTGCCAGTAGTATAACGTTCGGACAGGGGCTCGCCGGGGAGCTGTTTTTT. This sequence encodes CASSITFGQGLAGELFF. This chain links TRBV19 with TRBJ2-2; TRBD1 matches 9 bases. Losses at the gene ends were 2 bases for V and 6 bases for J; bases not matched to a gene: 10. The germline CDR1 and CDR2 sequences are LNHDA and SQIVND (reference sequence). This CDR3 has 17 amino acids.